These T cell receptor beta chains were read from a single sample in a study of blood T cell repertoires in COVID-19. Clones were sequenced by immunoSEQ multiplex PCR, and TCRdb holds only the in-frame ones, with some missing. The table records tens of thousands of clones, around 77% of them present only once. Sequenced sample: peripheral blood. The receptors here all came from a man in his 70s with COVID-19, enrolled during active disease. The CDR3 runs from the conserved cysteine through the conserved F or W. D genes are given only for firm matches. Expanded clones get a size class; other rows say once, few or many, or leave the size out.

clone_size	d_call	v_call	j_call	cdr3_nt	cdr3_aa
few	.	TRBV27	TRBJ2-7	TGTGCCAGCAGTCCCGACGTAGGCGGCTCCTACGAGCAGTACTTC	CASSPDVGGSYEQYF
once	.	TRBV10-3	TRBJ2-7	TGTGCCATCCGCGACACCACAAACTCCTACGAGCAGTACTTC	CAIRDTTNSYEQYF
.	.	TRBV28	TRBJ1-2	TGTGCCAGCAGTTTGGGGGGGCAGGGATTATACTATGGCTACACCTTC	CASSLGGQGLYYGYTF
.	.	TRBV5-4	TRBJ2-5	TGTGCCAGCAGCTTAGGTCGCGGCCTTCAAGAGACCCAGTACTTC	CASSLGRGLQETQYF
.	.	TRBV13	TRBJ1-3	TGTGCCAGCAGCCTAGCGTGGGCAGGGTCAGACTCTGGAAACACCATATATTTT	CASSLAWAGSDSGNTIYF
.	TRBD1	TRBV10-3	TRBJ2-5	TGTGCCATCAGTTTGGGACAGGTCGGTGGGCAAGAGACCCAGTACTTC	CAISLGQVGGQETQYF
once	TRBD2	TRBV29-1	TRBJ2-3	TGCAGCGTGGCCGGGACTAGTAGCACAGATACGCAGTATTTT	CSVAGTSSTDTQYF
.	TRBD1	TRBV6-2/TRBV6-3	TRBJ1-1	TGTGCCAGCAGTCGACAGGGGGCGAGGGTCACTGAAGCTTTCTTT	CASSRQGARVTEAFF
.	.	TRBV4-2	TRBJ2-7	TGTGCCAGCAGACAAGCCGGGTCCGACGTCTACGAGCAGTACTTC	CASRQAGSDVYEQYF
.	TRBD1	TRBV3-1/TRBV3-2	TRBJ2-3	TGTGCCAGCAGCCTTGGGACAGGGCTTAGCACAGATACGCAGTATTTT	CASSLGTGLSTDTQYF
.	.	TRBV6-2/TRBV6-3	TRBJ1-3	TGTGCCAGCAGTTACGGGAGCTCTGGAAACACCATATATTTT	CASSYGSSGNTIYF
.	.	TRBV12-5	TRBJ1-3	TGTGCTAGTGGCATAGGGGGAATTGCTGGAAACACCATATATTTT	CASGIGGIAGNTIYF
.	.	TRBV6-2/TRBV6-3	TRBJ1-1	TGTGCCAGCAGTTACGTACTACAGGTGAACACTGAAGCTTTCTTT	CASSYVLQVNTEAFF
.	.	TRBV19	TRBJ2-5	TGTGCCAGTACCAGAACAGGAAGACAAGAGACCCAGTACTTC	CASTRTGRQETQYF
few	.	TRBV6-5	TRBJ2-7	TGTGCCAGCAGCTACGACAGAGAATACGAGCAGTACTTC	CASSYDREYEQYF
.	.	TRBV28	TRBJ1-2	TGTGCCAGCAGGGGGCTATACTATGGCTACACCTTC	CASRGLYYGYTF
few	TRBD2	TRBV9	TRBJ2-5	TGTGCCAGCAGCCCTTCCGGACTAGCGGGAGTTGAGACCCAGTACTTC	CASSPSGLAGVETQYF
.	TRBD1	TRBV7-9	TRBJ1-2	TGTGCCAGCAGCCCCCAGGGACAGTTCTCTAACTATGGCTACACCTTC	CASSPQGQFSNYGYTF
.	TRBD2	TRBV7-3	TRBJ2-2	TGTGCCAGCAGCTCAACTAGCGGGAGGGCCGGGGAGCTGTTTTTT	CASSSTSGRAGELFF
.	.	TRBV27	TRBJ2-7	TGTGCCACCCAGGCAGGGCTTAGCTACGAGCAGTACTTC	CATQAGLSYEQYF
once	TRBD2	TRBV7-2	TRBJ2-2	TGTGCCAGCAGCTTGGGACTAGCGGGAGTCCAGAACACCGGGGAGCTGTTTTTT	CASSLGLAGVQNTGELFF
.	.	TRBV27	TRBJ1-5	TGTGCCAGCAGACTTAGACAAATTAGCAATCAGCCCCAGCATTTT	CASRLRQISNQPQHF
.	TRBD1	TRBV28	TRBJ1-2	TGTGCCGGCCGGGACAGGGAATTTCGCTATGGCTACACCTTC	CAGRDREFRYGYTF
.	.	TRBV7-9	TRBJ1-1	TGTGCCAGCAGCAAGCGCCCGGGAGCTTTGTACCCATATGGGAACACTGAAGCTTTCTTT	CASSKRPGALYPYGNTEAFF
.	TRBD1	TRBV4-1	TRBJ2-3	TGCGCCAGCAGCCCGGGGACAGGGAACACAGATACGCAGTATTTT	CASSPGTGNTDTQYF
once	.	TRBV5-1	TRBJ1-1	TGCGCCAGCAGCGAAGGTTTGTCGGGGGAAGAAGCTTTCTTT	CASSEGLSGEEAFF
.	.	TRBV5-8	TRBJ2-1	TGTGCCAGCAGCTTGGCCCCAATGTCCAATGAGCAGTTCTTC	CASSLAPMSNEQFF
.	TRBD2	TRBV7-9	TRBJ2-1	TGTGCCAGCAGCTTAGCAATAGCGGGAGGTAACAATGAGCAGTTCTTC	CASSLAIAGGNNEQFF
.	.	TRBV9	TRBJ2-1	TGTGCCAGCAGCGTTTCGGGGGGCGGCTCCTACAATGAGCAGTTCTTC	CASSVSGGGSYNEQFF
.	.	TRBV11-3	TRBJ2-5	TGTGCCAGCAGCGCCGACAGGTCGGAGACCCAGTACTTC	CASSADRSETQYF
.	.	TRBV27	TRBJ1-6	TGTGCCAGCAGGATTACAGGGTCCCCGATGAATAATTCACCCCTCCACTTT	CASRITGSPMNNSPLHF
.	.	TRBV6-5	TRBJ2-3	TGTGCCAGCAGTTACGGCGGGACCGGGGATACGCAGTATTTT	CASSYGGTGDTQYF
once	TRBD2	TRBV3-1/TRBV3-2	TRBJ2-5	TGTGCCAGCAGCCAAGATCGGCGGGAGGAGACCCAGTACTTC	CASSQDRREETQYF
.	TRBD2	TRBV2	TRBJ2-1	TGTGCCAGCAGTGAAGTCGGAGCGGGAGGGAGGGAGCAGTTCTTC	CASSEVGAGGREQFF
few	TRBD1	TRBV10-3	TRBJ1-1	TGTGCCATCAGTGCGATAACAGGGGACACTGAAGCTTTCTTT	CAISAITGDTEAFF
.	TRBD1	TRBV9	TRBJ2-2	TGTGCCAGCAGCGTTGGGACAGTCAACACCGGGGAGCTGTTTTTT	CASSVGTVNTGELFF
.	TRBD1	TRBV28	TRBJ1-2	TGTGCCAGCACTGAGGGAGGACAGGGGTATGGCTACACCTTC	CASTEGGQGYGYTF
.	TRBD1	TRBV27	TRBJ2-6	TGTGCCAGCCGGACAGGGACGACTGGGGCCAACGTCCTGACTTTC	CASRTGTTGANVLTF
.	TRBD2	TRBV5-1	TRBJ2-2	TGCGCCAGCAGGGCTAGCGGGACGAACACCGGGGAGCTGTTTTTT	CASRASGTNTGELFF
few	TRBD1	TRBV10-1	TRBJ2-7	TGCGCCAGAGGATTTAGGGACAGGTTCTTCTACGAGCAGTACTTC	CARGFRDRFFYEQYF
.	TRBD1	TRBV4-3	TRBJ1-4	TGCGCCAGCAGCCATCTAACCTCGACAGGGGGCGATGAAAAACTGTTTTTT	CASSHLTSTGGDEKLFF
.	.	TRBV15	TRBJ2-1	TGTGCCACCAGCAGAGATTCGGTGCAGGGCGGCACCTACAATGAGCAGTTCTTC	CATSRDSVQGGTYNEQFF
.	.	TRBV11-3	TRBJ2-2	TGTGCCAGCACCCCTGGGGGGGCTGCCGGGGAGCTGTTTTTT	CASTPGGAAGELFF
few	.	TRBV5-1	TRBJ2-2	TGCGCCAGCGGTGGACTGGCGGCGGACACCGGGGAGCTGTTTTTT	CASGGLAADTGELFF
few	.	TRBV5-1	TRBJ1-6	TGCGCCACGTCGACCGGGAATAATTCACCCCTCCACTTT	CATSTGNNSPLHF
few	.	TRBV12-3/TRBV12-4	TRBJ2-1	TGTGCCAGCAGTTTAGTCCAGTACAATGAGCAGTTCTTC	CASSLVQYNEQFF
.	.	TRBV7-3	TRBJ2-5	TGTGCCAGCAGTCGTGGACAGTCCGAGACCCAGTACTTC	CASSRGQSETQYF
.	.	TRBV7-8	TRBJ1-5	TGTGCCAGCAGGCCGGTGGGGGGGCTCAATCAGCCCCAGCATTTT	CASRPVGGLNQPQHF
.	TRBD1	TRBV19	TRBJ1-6	TGTGCCAGTAGTATCGACAGGGGTGACTCACCCCTCCACTTT	CASSIDRGDSPLHF